One sample yielded the 23 T cell receptor beta chains listed below, sequenced in a study of T-cell memory formation after mild COVID-19. TCRdb reprocessed the 5' RACE reads with MiXCR, giving one entry per CDR3 protein. The table lists roughly 620,000 distinct CDR3 sequences, about a sixth of them singletons. The source material was PBMCs or a T cell subset sorted from them (not recorded which). Receptor source: an adult woman who had mild COVID-19 (a few samples of this study predate the infection). Cell type and time point are not known.

This clonotype was seen a few times. V usage is TRBV6-5 and J usage is TRBJ2-3; TRBD2 is a possible D gene (5 bases). The length of the CDR3 is 15 residues. V gave up 4 bases and J gave up 0 bases, with 11 bases separating them. Germline V lookup: CDR1 MNHEY, CDR2 SVGAGI. The CDR3 DNA is TGTGCCAGCAGTTTTTTAGGCGGGAGCACAGATACGCAGTATTTT. Protein sequence: CASSFLGGSTDTQYF.

This clonotype has only a few counts. The chain couples TRBV5-1 to TRBJ1-1; D is uncertain. The germline V gene has CDR1 SGHRS and CDR2 YFSETQ. The CDR3 spans 14 residues. V lost 3 bases and J 0 bases, leaving 9 bases between the germline ends. This CDR3 is CASSSDGMNTEAFF. CDR3 sequence (DNA): TGCGCCAGCAGCTCGGACGGCATGAACACTGAAGCTTTCTTT.

This clonotype was seen a few times. The rearrangement uses TRBV6-1 and TRBJ1-1, with a possible D match to TRBD1 (5 bases). Trimming took 3 bases from V and 10 from J, leaving 15 bases between them. The CDR3 has 13 residues. CDR1 is MNHNS, CDR2 SASEGT, per germline. CDR3 sequence (DNA): TGTGCCAGCAGTGATAACCTCCGAGGGGCAGCTTTCTTT. Translated: CASSDNLRGAAFF.

The table lists this clonotype with a few counts. This sequence joins TRBV4-1 and TRBJ2-3, with 9 bases fitting TRBD2. Germline V gene data show CDR1 as MGHRA and CDR2 as YSYEKL. This CDR3 spans 16 amino acids. V lost 3 bases and J lost 5; bases outside the gene matches: 9. The CDR3 here is CASSQGHAGGGDTQYF. The CDR3 DNA reads as TGCGCCAGCAGCCAGGGACATGCGGGGGGGGGAGATACGCAGTATTTT.

This chain links TRBV25-1 with TRBJ1-1, with 8 bases that match TRBD1. In germline, CDR1 is MGHDK, CDR2 SYGVNS. The CDR3 runs to 15 residues. The V segment lost 2 bases and the J segment 1 base; nucleotides outside the gene matches: 3. The CDR3 bases are TGTGCCAGCAGTGAAAGACAGGGGAGGAACACTGAAGCTTTCTTT. Its translation: CASSERQGRNTEAFF.

This chain joins TRBV7-9 and TRBJ2-2; 7 nucleotides line up with TRBD1. V shed 2 bases and J 1 base; nucleotides not matched to a gene: 7. The CDR3 is 17 amino acids. The germline V gene encodes CDR1 SEHNR and CDR2 FQNEAQ (reference sequence). The CDR3 protein is CASSLTPTGMNTGELFF. In DNA, the CDR3 is TGTGCCAGCAGCTTAACCCCGACAGGGATGAACACCGGGGAGCTGTTTTTT.

V gene TRBV25-1 combines with J gene TRBJ1-6; D may be TRBD1 (6 bases). CDR1 is MGHDK and CDR2 is SYGVNS in the germline V gene. Deletions cut 7 bases from V and 7 bases from J, with 20 bases between. The CDR3 has 16 amino acids. CDR3 in amino acids: CASTQGWGNMNSPLHF. The DNA for the CDR3 is TGTGCCAGCACCCAGGGGTGGGGGAATATGAATTCACCCCTCCACTTT.

The rearrangement uses TRBV5-1 and TRBJ2-5; a possible D gene is TRBD2 (5 bases). V lost 0 bases, J lost 2 bases, and 11 bases lay in between. Germline V gene data show CDR1 as SGHRS and CDR2 as YFSETQ. The CDR3 has 15 residues. CDR3 coding DNA: TGCGCCAGCAGCTTGGTGGTAGGGAGTCAAGAGACCCAGTACTTC. Translation: CASSLVVGSQETQYF.

The sample holds many counts of this clonotype. The gene calls are TRBV4-1 and TRBJ2-7; D remains unclear. Germline V gene sequence: CDR1 MGHRA, CDR2 YSYEKL. V was clipped by 1 base and J by 0 bases, with 4 bases between them. This CDR3 is built from 13 residues. The CDR3 DNA reads as TGCGCCAGCAGCCAAGGGGCCTCCTACGAGCAGTACTTC. Translating it yields CASSQGASYEQYF.

The chain links TRBV20-1 to TRBJ1-5; D remains ambiguous. Trimming took 0 bases from V and 5 from J, leaving 5 bases between them. The length of the CDR3 is 12 residues. Germline values: CDR1 DFQATT, CDR2 SNEGSKA (reference sequence). The CDR3 DNA sequence: TGCAGTGCTAGAGAGGGAGATCAGCCCCAGCATTTT. It encodes CSAREGDQPQHF.

The chain has TRBV2 and TRBJ1-1; D is perhaps TRBD1 (5 bases). The CDR3 is 12 residues long. V was pared by 7 bases and J by 7 bases, with 13 bases between. CDR1 SNHLY and CDR2 FYNNEI come from the germline V gene. The CDR3 bases are TGTGCCAGCATCTCGGGGGGGTTTGAAGCTTTCTTT. Its translation: CASISGGFEAFF. The whole variable domain, remainder taken from reference TRBV2 and TRBJ1-1, is EPEVTQTPSHQVTQMGQEVILRCVPISNHLYFYWYRQILGQKVEFLVSFYNNEISEKSEIFDDQFSVERPDGSNFTLKIRSTKLEDSAMYFCASISGGFEAFFGQGTRLTVV.

The gene calls are TRBV7-2 and TRBJ2-3; D not resolved. Germline V gives CDR1 SGHTA, CDR2 FQGNSA. The CDR3 covers 17 residues. V was pared by 3 bases and J by 1 base, with 17 bases between. The CDR3 DNA reads as TGTGCCAGCAGCTTCGGACGTATCTCAATCGGCACAGATACGCAGTATTTT. This gives the protein CASSFGRISIGTDTQYF.

The rearrangement uses TRBV19 and TRBJ2-7; 9 bases align to TRBD1. This CDR3 contains 15 residues. The J segment lost 4 bases and the V segment lost 4 bases, leaving 8 bases of the junction unmatched. Germline CDR1 and CDR2: LNHDA and SQIVND (reference sequence). CDR3 sequence (DNA): TGTGCCAGTAGTACGCTCGGGACAGGGTTGTACGAGCAGTACTTC. Translated: CASSTLGTGLYEQYF.

This clonotype was observed a handful of times. This chain connects TRBV6-5 to TRBJ2-3; D may be TRBD2 (6 bases). The V end lost 4 bases, the J end lost 4 bases, and 12 bases lay between the germline ends. The CDR3 extends over 14 amino acids. Germline loops: CDR1 MNHEY, CDR2 SVGAGI. This CDR3 is CASSSGLFADTQYF. Here the CDR3 DNA reads TGTGCCAGCAGTTCGGGACTCTTTGCAGATACGCAGTATTTT.

The genes are TRBV7-9 and TRBJ2-2, with D maybe TRBD1 (6 bases). The germline V gene has CDR1 SEHNR and CDR2 FQNEAQ (reference sequence). The V gene lost 2 bases and the J gene lost 2 bases, with 12 bases spanning the gap. This CDR3 comprises 16 residues. CDR3 in amino acids: CASSLLDRSNTGELFF. The CDR3 bases are TGTGCCAGCAGCTTACTCGACAGGAGTAACACCGGGGAGCTGTTTTTT.

This chain's CDR3 is CASSVVDSTYEQYF. CDR3 in DNA: TGTGCCAGCAGCGTAGTCGACTCTACCTACGAGCAGTACTTC. V gene TRBV9 combines with J gene TRBJ2-7; D is uncertain. From germline, CDR1 is SGDLS and CDR2 YYNGEE. The CDR3 totals 14 residues. V was shortened by 0 bases and J by 2 bases, with 9 bases between the two germline ends.

This clonotype was recorded a few times. J is TRBJ2-2 and V is TRBV6-1, with a weak D call TRBD1 (6 bases). Germline loops: CDR1 MNHNS, CDR2 SASEGT. The CDR3 spans 13 residues. Deletions cut 10 bases from V and 4 bases from J, with 13 bases between. The CDR3 spells CATVGQSTGELFF. In DNA, the CDR3 is TGTGCCACCGTTGGACAGTCCACCGGGGAGCTGTTTTTT.

This clonotype was detected a few times. The J gene is TRBJ2-1, the V gene TRBV7-6; 10 nucleotides match TRBD1. Trimming took 7 bases from V and 8 from J; bases not matched to a gene: 5. Germline V CDR1 and CDR2: SGHVS, FNYEAQ. This CDR3 is 13 amino acids long. The CDR3 protein is CASTATGGYEQFF. The CDR3, as DNA: TGTGCCAGCACCGCGACAGGGGGCTATGAGCAGTTCTTC.

The V gene is TRBV7-8, the J gene TRBJ2-5, with a weak D call TRBD1 (6 bases). CDR3 length: 16 residues. Deletions cut 0 bases from V and 4 bases from J, with 15 bases between. Germline V CDR1 and CDR2: SGHVS, FQNEAQ. For the CDR3, the DNA is TGTGCCAGCAGCTTAGCGAACTTCAGGGGAGTAGAGACCCAGTACTTC. Its translation is CASSLANFRGVETQYF.

This rearrangement joins TRBV4-3 to TRBJ1-6; D gene unclear. V was clipped by 0 bases and J by 5 bases, with 8 bases between them. Germline assignment: CDR1 LGHNA and CDR2 YSLEER. This CDR3 has 15 amino acids. CDR3 bases: TGCGCCAGCAGCCAAGATCGGGCACATAATTCACCCCTCCACTTT. This sequence encodes CASSQDRAHNSPLHF.

The chain employs TRBV30 and TRBJ1-5; a weak D match, TRBD1 (6 bases). Germline loops: CDR1 GTSNPN, CDR2 SVGIG (reference sequence). V was trimmed by 2 bases and J by 1 base, leaving 12 bases between them. The CDR3 loop spans 15 amino acids. CDR3 bases: TGTGCCTGGAGTAGTAGGGGGGGGAGCAATCAGCCCCAGCATTTT. This encodes CAWSSRGGSNQPQHF. Variable domain in full (rest from reference TRBV30 and TRBJ1-5): SQTIHQWPATLVQPVGSPLSLECTVEGTSNPNLYWYRQAAGRGLQLLFYSVGIGQISSEVPQNLSASRPQDRQFILSSKKLLLSDSGFYLCAWSSRGGSNQPQHFGDGTRLSIL.

This clonotype appeared a few times. At one end the junction does not follow the germline gene, possibly because of a read error. The V and J genes are TRBV4-1 and TRBJ2-1, with 11 bases matching TRBD2. This CDR3 contains 15 residues. The V gene's germline CDR1 is MGHRA and CDR2 YSYEKL. CDR3 in DNA: TGCGCCAGCAGCCAAGATGTAGGGGCATCTAGCGGGGGGTCCTTC. Translating gives CASSQDVGASSGGSF.

This clonotype was seen a few times. J is TRBJ2-1 and V is TRBV5-1; no clear D. The CDR3 loop spans 17 amino acids. CDR1 and CDR2 (germline): SGHRS, YFSETQ. Deletions cut 4 bases from V and 1 base from J, with 18 bases between. The CDR3 loop reads CASSPGGPLRSYNEQFF. In DNA, the CDR3 is TGCGCCAGCAGCCCCGGTGGGCCCTTACGGTCCTACAATGAGCAGTTCTTC.